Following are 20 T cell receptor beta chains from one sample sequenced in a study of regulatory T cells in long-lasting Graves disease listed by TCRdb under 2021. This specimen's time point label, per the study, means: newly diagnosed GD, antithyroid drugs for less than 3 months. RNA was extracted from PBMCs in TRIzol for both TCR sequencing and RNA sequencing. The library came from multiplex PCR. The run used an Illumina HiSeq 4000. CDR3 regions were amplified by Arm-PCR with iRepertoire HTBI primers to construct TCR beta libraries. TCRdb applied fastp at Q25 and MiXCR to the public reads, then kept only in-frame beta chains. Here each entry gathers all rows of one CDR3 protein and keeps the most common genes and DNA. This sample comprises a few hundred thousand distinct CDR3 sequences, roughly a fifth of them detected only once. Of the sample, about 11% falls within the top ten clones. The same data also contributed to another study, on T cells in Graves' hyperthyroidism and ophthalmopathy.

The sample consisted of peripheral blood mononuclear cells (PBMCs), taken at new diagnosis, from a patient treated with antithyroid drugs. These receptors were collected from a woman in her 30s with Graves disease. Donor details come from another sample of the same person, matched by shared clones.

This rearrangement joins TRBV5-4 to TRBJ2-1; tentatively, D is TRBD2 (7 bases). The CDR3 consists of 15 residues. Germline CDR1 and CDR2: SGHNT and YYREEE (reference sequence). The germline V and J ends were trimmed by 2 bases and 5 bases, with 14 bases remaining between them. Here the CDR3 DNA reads TGTGCCAGCAGCTTAGGGGGGGGAGGGGACAATGAGCAGTTCTTC. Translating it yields CASSLGGGGDNEQFF.

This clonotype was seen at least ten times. CDR3 region: CASSRGGPALNTIYF. The CDR3 DNA follows: TGTGCCAGCAGTCGAGGCGGCCCCGCTCTGAACACCATATATTTT. This chain joins TRBV28 and TRBJ1-3; no definite D call. Trimming left V 5 bases short and J 7 bases short, with 18 bases between. The CDR3 runs 15 residues. Germline loops: CDR1 MDHEN, CDR2 SYDVKM.

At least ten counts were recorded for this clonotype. CDR3 DNA: TGCAGTGCTAGACCGGACACTCAAGAGACCCAGTACTTC. This codes for CSARPDTQETQYF. The J gene is TRBJ2-5, the V gene TRBV20-1; a weak D match, TRBD1 (5 bases). The CDR3 totals 13 residues. CDR1 and CDR2 from the germline V gene are DFQATT and SNEGSKA (reference sequence). Trimming shortened V by 2 bases and J by 2 bases, and 9 bases separated the two germline ends.

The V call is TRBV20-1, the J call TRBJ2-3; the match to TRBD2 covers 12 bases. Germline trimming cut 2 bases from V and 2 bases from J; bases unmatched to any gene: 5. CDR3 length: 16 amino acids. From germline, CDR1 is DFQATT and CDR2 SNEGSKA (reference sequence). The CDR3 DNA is TGCAGTGCTAGAAGTACTAGCGGGGGGTTCACAGATACGCAGTATTTT. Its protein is CSARSTSGGFTDTQYF.

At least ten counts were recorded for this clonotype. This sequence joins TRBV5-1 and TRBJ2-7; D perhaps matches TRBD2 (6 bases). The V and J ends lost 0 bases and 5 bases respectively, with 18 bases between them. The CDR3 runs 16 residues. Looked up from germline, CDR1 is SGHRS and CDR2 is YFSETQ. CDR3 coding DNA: TGCGCCAGCAGCTTGGCAGTTGGGACTTGGGACGACGAGCAGTACTTC. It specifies CASSLAVGTWDDEQYF.

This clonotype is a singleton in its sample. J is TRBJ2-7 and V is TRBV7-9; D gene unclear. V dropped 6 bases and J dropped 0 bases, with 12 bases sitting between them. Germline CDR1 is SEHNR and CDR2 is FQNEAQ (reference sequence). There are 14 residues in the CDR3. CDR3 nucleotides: TGTGCCAGCAGAGAGACTGAATCCTCCTACGAGCAGTACTTC. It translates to CASRETESSYEQYF.

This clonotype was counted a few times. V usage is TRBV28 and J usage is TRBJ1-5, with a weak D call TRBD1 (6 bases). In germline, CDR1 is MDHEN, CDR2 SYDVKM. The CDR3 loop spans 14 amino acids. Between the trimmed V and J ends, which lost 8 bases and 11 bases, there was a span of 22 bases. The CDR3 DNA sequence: TGTGCCAGCGGGGGCAGGGCCCCCGTGGCGGCCCAGCATTTT. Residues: CASGGRAPVAAQHF.

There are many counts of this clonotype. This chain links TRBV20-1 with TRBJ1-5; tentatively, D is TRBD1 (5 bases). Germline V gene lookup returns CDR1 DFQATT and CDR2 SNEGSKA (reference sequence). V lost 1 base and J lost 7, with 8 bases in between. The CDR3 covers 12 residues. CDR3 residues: CSARGGGQPQHF. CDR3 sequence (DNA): TGCAGTGCTAGAGGGGGGGGACAGCCCCAGCATTTT.

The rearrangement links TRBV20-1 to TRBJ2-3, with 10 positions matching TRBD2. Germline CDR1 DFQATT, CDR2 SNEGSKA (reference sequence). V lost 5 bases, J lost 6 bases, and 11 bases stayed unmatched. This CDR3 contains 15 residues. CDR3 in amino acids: CSALLAGGSEDTQYF. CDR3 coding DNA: TGCAGTGCTCTTTTAGCGGGGGGCTCAGAGGATACGCAGTATTTT.

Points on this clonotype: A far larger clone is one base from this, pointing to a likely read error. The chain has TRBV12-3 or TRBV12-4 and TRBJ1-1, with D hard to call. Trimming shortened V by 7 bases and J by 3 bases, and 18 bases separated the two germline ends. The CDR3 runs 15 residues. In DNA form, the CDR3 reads TGTGCCAGCAAGGGCAGCCCCGTAAGGGACACTGAAGCTTTCTTT. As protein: CASKGSPVRDTEAFF.

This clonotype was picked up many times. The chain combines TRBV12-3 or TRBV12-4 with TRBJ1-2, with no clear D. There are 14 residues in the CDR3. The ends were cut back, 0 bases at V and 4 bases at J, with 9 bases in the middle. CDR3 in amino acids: CASSLAGLGYGYTF. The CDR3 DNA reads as TGTGCCAGCAGTTTAGCAGGGCTGGGCTATGGCTACACCTTC.

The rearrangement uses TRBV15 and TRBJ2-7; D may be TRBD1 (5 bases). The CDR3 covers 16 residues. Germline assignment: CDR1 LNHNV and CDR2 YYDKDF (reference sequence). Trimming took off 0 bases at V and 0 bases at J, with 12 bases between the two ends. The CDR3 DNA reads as TGTGCCACCAGCAGAGATGGGGCAGCCAGCTCCTACGAGCAGTACTTC. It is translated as CATSRDGAASSYEQYF.

The CDR3: CASRLTSGRGNEQFF. CDR3 in DNA: TGTGCCAGCAGATTGACTAGCGGGAGAGGCAATGAGCAGTTCTTC. The genes are TRBV2 and TRBJ2-1, with 12 bases identical to TRBD2. CDR1 and CDR2 from the germline V gene are SNHLY and FYNNEI. This CDR3 is built from 15 residues. Trimming at V came to 6 bases and at J to 6 bases, leaving 6 bases not matched to a gene.

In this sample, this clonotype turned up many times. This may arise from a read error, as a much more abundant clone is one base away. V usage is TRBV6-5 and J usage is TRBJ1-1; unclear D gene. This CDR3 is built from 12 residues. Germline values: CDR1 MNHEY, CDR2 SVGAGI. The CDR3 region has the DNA TGTGTCAGCAGTTCCGCCGGGATAGATGCTTTCTTT. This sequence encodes CVSSSAGIDAFF.

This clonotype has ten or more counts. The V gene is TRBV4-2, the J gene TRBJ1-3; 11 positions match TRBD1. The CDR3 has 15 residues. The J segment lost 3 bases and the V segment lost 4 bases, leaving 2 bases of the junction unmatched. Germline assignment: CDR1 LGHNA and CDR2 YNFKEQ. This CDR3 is CASSPGTGGGNTIYF. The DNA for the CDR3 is TGTGCCAGCAGCCCTGGGACAGGGGGTGGAAACACCATATATTTT.

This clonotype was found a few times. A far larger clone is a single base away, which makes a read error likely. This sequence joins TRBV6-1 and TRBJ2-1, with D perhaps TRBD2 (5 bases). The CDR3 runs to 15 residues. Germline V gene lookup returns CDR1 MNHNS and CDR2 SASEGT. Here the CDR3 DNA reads TGTGCCAACAGTCCTACTCCGGACTCCCCCCATGAGCAGTTCTTC. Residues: CANSPTPDSPHEQFF.

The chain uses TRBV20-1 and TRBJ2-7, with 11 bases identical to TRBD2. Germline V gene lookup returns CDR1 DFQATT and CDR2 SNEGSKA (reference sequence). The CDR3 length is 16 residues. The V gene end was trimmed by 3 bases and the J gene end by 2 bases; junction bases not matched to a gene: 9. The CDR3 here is CSASGLAGGKTYEQYF. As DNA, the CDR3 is TGCAGTGCTAGCGGGCTAGCGGGAGGCAAAACCTACGAGCAGTACTTC.

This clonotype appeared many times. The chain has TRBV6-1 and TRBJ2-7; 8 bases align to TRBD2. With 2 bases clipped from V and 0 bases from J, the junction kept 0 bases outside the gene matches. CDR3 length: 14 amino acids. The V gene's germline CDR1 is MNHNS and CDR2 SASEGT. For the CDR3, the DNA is TGTGCCAGCAGTGAACGGGAGGGCTCCTACGAGCAGTACTTC. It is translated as CASSEREGSYEQYF.

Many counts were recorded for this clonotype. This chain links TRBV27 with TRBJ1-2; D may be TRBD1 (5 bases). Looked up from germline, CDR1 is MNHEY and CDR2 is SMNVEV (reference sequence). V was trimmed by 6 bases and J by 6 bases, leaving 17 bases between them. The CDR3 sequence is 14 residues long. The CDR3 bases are TGTGCCAGCAGAAGAACAGGATCTGAGGATGGCTACACCTTC. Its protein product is CASRRTGSEDGYTF.

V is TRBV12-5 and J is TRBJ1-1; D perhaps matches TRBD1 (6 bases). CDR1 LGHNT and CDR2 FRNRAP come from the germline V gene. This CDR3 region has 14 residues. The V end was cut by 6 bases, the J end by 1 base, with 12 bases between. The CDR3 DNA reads TGTGCTAGTGGCCGGGACACCCCGAACACTGAAGCTTTCTTT. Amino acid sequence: CASGRDTPNTEAFF.